Presented here are 2 T cell receptor beta chains from one specimen sequenced in a study of T cells after yellow fever vaccination. TCRdb re-analysed the 5' RACE reads in MiXCR, keeping a single row per CDR3 protein. The sample yields around 300,000 distinct CDR3 sequences, roughly 13% seen once. The sample here was CD4+ T cells sorted from PBMCs, taken 45 days after the yellow fever booster vaccination. The receptors here all came from a man under 40 who received the YFV17D yellow fever vaccine.

CDR3 in DNA: TGCAGTGCCAGACACCCGGGACTAGCGGCAGTCAATGAGCAGTTCTTC. Translating gives CSARHPGLAAVNEQFF. This chain connects TRBV20-1 to TRBJ2-1, with 11 bases fitting TRBD2. The CDR3 spans 16 residues. Per the germline V gene, CDR1 is DFQATT and CDR2 is SNEGSKA (reference sequence). J was trimmed by 6 bases and V by 6 bases; bases with no gene match: 13.

CDR3 protein: CASGRDYAQSPGQFF. The CDR3 DNA reads as TGTGCCAGCGGCCGGGACTACGCACAAAGCCCTGGGCAGTTCTTC. This sequence joins TRBV3-1 and TRBJ2-1, with 7 bases lining up with TRBD2. Per germline, CDR1 LGHDT and CDR2 YNNKEL (reference sequence). CDR3 length: 15 residues. V was clipped by 8 bases and J by 12 bases; unmatched bases: 19.